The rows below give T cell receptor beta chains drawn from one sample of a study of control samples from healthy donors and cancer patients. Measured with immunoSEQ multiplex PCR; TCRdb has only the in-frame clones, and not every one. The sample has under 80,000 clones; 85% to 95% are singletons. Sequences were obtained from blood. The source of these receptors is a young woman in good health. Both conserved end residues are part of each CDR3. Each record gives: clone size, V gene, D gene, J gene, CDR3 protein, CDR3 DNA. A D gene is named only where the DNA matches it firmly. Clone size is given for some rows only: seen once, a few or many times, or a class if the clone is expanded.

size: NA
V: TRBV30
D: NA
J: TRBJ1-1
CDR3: CAWHGQLNTEAFF
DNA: TGTGCCTGGCATGGACAGCTGAACACTGAAGCTTTCTTT

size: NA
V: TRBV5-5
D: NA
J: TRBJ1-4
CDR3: CASSYPREWAIATNEKLFF
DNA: TGTGCCAGCAGCTACCCGCGGGAGTGGGCCATTGCAACTAATGAAAAACTGTTTTTT

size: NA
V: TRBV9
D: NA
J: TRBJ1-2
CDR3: CASSRNVQENYGYTF
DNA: TGTGCCAGCAGCCGTAATGTGCAGGAAAACTATGGCTACACCTTC

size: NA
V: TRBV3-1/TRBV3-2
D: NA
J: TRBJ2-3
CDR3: CASSQEWSTDTQYF
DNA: TGTGCCAGCAGCCAAGAATGGAGCACAGATACGCAGTATTTT

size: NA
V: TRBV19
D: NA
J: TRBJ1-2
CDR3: CASSNSPGVNYGYTF
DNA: TGTGCCAGTAGTAATTCTCCAGGGGTGAACTATGGCTACACCTTC

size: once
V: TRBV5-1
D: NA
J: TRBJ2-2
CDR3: CASSLGTNTGELFF
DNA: TGCGCCAGCAGCTTGGGTACGAACACCGGGGAGCTGTTTTTT

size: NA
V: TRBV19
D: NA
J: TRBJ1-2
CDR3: CASSVPPGRNNYGYTF
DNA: TGTGCCAGTAGTGTCCCCCCGGGACGGAATAACTATGGCTACACCTTC

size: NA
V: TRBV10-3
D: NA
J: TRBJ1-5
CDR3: CAISEIDRQGGQPQHF
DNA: TGTGCCATCAGTGAGATAGACAGGCAAGGTGGTCAGCCCCAGCATTTT

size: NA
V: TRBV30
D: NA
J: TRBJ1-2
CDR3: CAWGKGNYGYTF
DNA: TGTGCCTGGGGAAAGGGGAACTATGGCTACACCTTC

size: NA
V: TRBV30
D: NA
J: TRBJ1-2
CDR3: CAWSLGGTGGYTF
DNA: TGTGCCTGGAGTCTGGGGGGCACCGGTGGCTACACCTTC

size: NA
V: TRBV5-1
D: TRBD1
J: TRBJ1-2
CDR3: CASSLSGGAGTHGYTF
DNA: TGCGCCAGCAGCTTATCAGGGGGCGCAGGTACCCATGGCTACACCTTC

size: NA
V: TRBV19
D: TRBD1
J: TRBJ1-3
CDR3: CASITLGQGAGNTIYF
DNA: TGTGCCAGTATCACACTGGGACAGGGGGCTGGAAACACCATATATTTT

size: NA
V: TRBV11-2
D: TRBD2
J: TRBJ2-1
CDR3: CASSLAVTSGGHNEQFF
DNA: TGTGCCAGCAGCTTAGCCGTAACTAGCGGGGGTCACAATGAGCAGTTCTTC

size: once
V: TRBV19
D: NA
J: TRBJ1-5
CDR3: CASSTSLDILLAAGNQPQHF
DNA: TGTGCCAGTAGTACCTCCCTGGACATATTGCTAGCGGCGGGCAATCAGCCCCAGCATTTT

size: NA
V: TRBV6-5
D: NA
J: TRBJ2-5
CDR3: CASSYSQETQYF
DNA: TGTGCCAGCAGTTACTCACAAGAGACCCAGTACTTC

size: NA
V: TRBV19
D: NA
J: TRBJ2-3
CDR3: CASSIRITGADTQYF
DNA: TGTGCCAGTAGTATACGGATTACAGGCGCAGATACGCAGTATTTT

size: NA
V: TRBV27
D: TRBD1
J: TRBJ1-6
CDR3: CASRAKTGVSGSPLHF
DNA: TGTGCCAGCAGGGCGAAGACAGGGGTAAGTGGATCACCCCTCCACTTT

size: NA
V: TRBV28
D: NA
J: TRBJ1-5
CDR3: CASSYLTQPQHF
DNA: TGTGCCAGCAGTTACCTTACTCAGCCCCAGCATTTT

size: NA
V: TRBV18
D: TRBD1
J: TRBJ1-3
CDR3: CASSPPGQGAGNTIYF
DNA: TGTGCCAGCTCACCTCCGGGACAGGGGGCTGGAAACACCATATATTTT

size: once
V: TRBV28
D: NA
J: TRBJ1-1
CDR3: CASSTRGSPKTEAFF
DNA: TGTGCCAGCAGTACCCGGGGCAGCCCAAAGACTGAAGCTTTCTTT

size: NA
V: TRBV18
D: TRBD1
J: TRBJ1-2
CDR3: CASSPLRDRGDGYTF
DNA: TGTGCCAGCTCACCCCTCCGGGACAGGGGAGATGGCTACACCTTC

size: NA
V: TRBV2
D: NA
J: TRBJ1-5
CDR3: CASCEQGGNQPQHF
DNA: TGTGCCAGCTGCGAGCAGGGCGGCAATCAGCCCCAGCATTTT

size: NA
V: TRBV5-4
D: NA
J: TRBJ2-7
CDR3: CASSLGQVSPYEQYF
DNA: TGTGCCAGCAGCTTAGGGCAGGTCAGTCCCTACGAGCAGTACTTC

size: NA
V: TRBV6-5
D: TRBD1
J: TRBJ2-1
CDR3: CASRSGQSLRNEQFF
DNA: TGTGCCAGCAGATCGGGACAGTCACTTCGGAATGAGCAGTTCTTC

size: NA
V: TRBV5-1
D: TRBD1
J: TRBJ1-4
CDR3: CASSWTGGIVNEKLFF
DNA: TGCGCCAGCAGTTGGACAGGGGGCATCGTTAATGAAAAACTGTTTTTT

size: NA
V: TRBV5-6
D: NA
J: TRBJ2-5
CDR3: CASSLFFSQETQYF
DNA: TGTGCCAGCAGCTTGTTTTTCAGTCAAGAGACCCAGTACTTC

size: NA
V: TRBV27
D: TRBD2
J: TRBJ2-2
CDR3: CASSARTSGGYTGELFF
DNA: TGTGCCAGCAGTGCCCGGACTAGCGGGGGTTACACCGGGGAGCTGTTTTTT

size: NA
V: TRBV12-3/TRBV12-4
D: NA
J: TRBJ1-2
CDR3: CASSLGGGYGYTF
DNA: TGTGCCAGCAGTTTAGGGGGTGGCTATGGCTACACCTTC

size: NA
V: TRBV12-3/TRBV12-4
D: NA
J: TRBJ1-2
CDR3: CASSLRQYGYTF
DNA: TGTGCCAGCAGTTTACGCCAGTATGGCTACACCTTC